Shown below are 29 T cell receptor beta chains from a single sample sequenced in a study of CD8 T cells in ankylosing spondylitis. Study-level points and caveats: Within ankylosing spondylitis blood, a TCR beta motif made up of roughly eight highly homologous variants appeared to be characteristic.

A single record per CDR3 protein comes from TCRdb applying MiXCR to the 5' RACE reads. The sample has more than 500,000 distinct CDR3 sequences, roughly 5.3% seen once; the top ten hold under 4.5%. For these TCRs, the target antigens are not known. Source material: blood, either unsorted or a sorted T cell fraction (not recorded which). These TCRs come from a male donor with ankylosing spondylitis.

Ten or more counts support this clonotype. This chain links TRBV20-1 with TRBJ1-1; tentative D call: TRBD1 (6 bases). V lost 4 bases, J lost 5 bases, and 11 bases lay in between. The length of the CDR3 is 12 residues. The germline CDR1 and CDR2 sequences are DFQATT and SNEGSKA (reference sequence). The DNA of the CDR3 is TGCAGTGCTAAGGGGCAGGGGACTGAAGCTTTCTTT. Amino acid sequence: CSAKGQGTEAFF.

This clonotype has ten or more counts. The V and J genes are TRBV11-1 and TRBJ1-1, with unresolved D. The V and J ends lost 5 bases and 1 base respectively, with 11 bases between them. The CDR3 loop spans 14 amino acids. Per the germline V gene, CDR1 is SGHAT and CDR2 is FQDESV (reference sequence). This CDR3 is CASSDRRSNTEAFF. CDR3 in DNA: TGTGCCAGCAGCGATCGACGGTCGAACACTGAAGCTTTCTTT.

This clonotype has at least ten counts. The chain recombines TRBV28 with TRBJ2-6; D is ambiguous. CDR3 size: 15 residues. The V end was cut by 5 bases, the J end by 2 bases, with 10 bases between. From germline, CDR1 is MDHEN and CDR2 SYDVKM. The CDR3 spells CASSRNRPGANVLTF. The DNA for the CDR3 is TGTGCCAGCAGTCGAAACCGGCCTGGGGCCAACGTCCTGACTTTC.

The chain uses TRBV6-2 or TRBV6-3 and TRBJ2-5; TRBD1 agrees at 8 bases. The CDR3 length is 15 residues. The ends lost 6 bases at V and 5 bases at J; junction bases unmatched: 11. The germline V gene encodes CDR1 MNHEY and CDR2 SVGEGT. For the CDR3, the DNA is TGTGCCAGCAGCCCACTGGACAGGGCAGGGGAGACCCAGTACTTC. It encodes CASSPLDRAGETQYF.

The chain is built from TRBV12-3 or TRBV12-4 and TRBJ2-3, with D possibly being TRBD2 (5 bases). Trimming cost V 5 bases and J 7 bases, with 10 bases left between them. This CDR3 is built from 12 residues. The CDR3 nucleotides are TGTGCCAGCAGTCTAGGGAGATATACGCAGTATTTT. Encoded protein: CASSLGRYTQYF.

In this sample, this clonotype turned up many times. The V and J genes are TRBV12-3 or TRBV12-4 and TRBJ2-5; TRBD2 might be the D (6 bases). The CDR3 loop spans 13 amino acids. The germline V and J ends were trimmed by 5 bases and 2 bases, with 9 bases remaining between them. The CDR3 protein is CASSRLVQETQYF. Written as DNA, the CDR3 is TGTGCCAGCAGTCGACTAGTTCAAGAGACCCAGTACTTC.

This clonotype was seen at least ten times. This chain links TRBV7-2 with TRBJ2-7; perhaps TRBD1 as D (6 bases). The CDR3 runs to 15 residues. V lost 1 base, J lost 0 bases, and 10 bases lay in between. Germline lookup yields CDR1 SGHTA and CDR2 FQGNSA. The CDR3 region has the DNA TGTGCCAGCAGCTTAGTTATAGGGGGCTCCTACGAGCAGTACTTC. Its protein is CASSLVIGGSYEQYF.

This clonotype appeared many times. The V call is TRBV4-1, the J call TRBJ2-2, with no clear D. CDR3 length: 17 amino acids. Germline V gene sequence: CDR1 MGHRA, CDR2 YSYEKL. Between the trimmed V and J ends, which lost 4 bases and 1 base, there was a span of 16 bases. The CDR3 loop is CASSPPLVGLNTGELFF. CDR3 in DNA: TGCGCCAGCAGCCCTCCCTTGGTCGGGCTGAACACCGGGGAGCTGTTTTTT.

This clonotype was recorded at least ten times. This chain joins TRBV10-3 and TRBJ1-5, with 7 bases matching TRBD1. The trim removed 6 bases at V and 6 bases at J, leaving 8 bases unmatched. CDR1 and CDR2 (germline): ENHRY, SYGVKD. The CDR3 runs to 14 residues. In DNA, the CDR3 is TGTGCCATCAGCGAAGACAGGGTGAGTCAGCCCCAGCATTTT. As protein: CAISEDRVSQPQHF.

This clonotype showed up many times. CDR3 protein: CASSSPGQGGTGELFF. In DNA, the CDR3 is TGTGCCAGCAGCTCACCGGGACAGGGGGGTACCGGGGAGCTGTTTTTT. The chain recombines TRBV5-5 with TRBJ2-2; 11 bases are a match to TRBD1. Germline values: CDR1 SGHKS, CDR2 YYEKEE (reference sequence). V lost 3 bases and J lost 5; bases outside the gene matches: 6. The CDR3 runs to 16 residues.

There are many counts of this clonotype. The chain links TRBV6-1 to TRBJ1-1; 9 bases fit TRBD1. Trimming at V came to 5 bases and at J to 4 bases, leaving 8 bases not matched to a gene. Germline values: CDR1 MNHNS, CDR2 SASEGT. The CDR3 is 15 residues long. CDR3 bases: TGTGCCAGCAGTCCTACGACAGGGGGTTCCACTGAAGCTTTCTTT. Amino acid sequence: CASSPTTGGSTEAFF.

The genes are TRBV7-9 and TRBJ2-7, with TRBD2 matching 14 bases. Per the germline V gene, CDR1 is SEHNR and CDR2 is FQNEAQ (reference sequence). The CDR3 covers 15 residues. The ends lost 4 bases at V and 7 bases at J; junction bases unmatched: 6. CDR3 nucleotide sequence: TGTGCCAGCAGCTCGGGACTAGCGGGAGCTAATGAGCAGTACTTC. Translation gives CASSSGLAGANEQYF.

This clonotype was counted many times. The genes are TRBV21-1 and TRBJ2-1; the table's D gene call, TRBD1, was not cross checked with the DNA. TRBV21-1 is assigned pseudogene status. The length of the CDR3 is 15 residues. The CDR3 is CASSKRGTGAQWQFF. Here the CDR3 DNA reads TGTGCCAGCAGCAAAAGGGGGACAGGGGCTCAGTGGCAGTTCTTC.

This clonotype was detected ten times or more. As DNA, the CDR3 is TGCAGTGCTCGGGGGGAAGGCTACACCTTC. Translation gives CSARGEGYTF. The J gene is TRBJ1-2, the V gene TRBV20-1, with D possibly TRBD1 on 5 matching bases. The CDR3 sequence is 10 residues long. Between the trimmed V and J ends, which lost 5 bases and 8 bases, there was a span of 9 bases. Germline CDR1 and CDR2: DFQATT and SNEGSKA (reference sequence).

This clonotype was counted ten times or more. The CDR3 DNA is TGTGCCAGCAGTACACCGAGGGGAAGTTCACCCCTCCACTTT. The encoded protein is CASSTPRGSSPLHF. The chain employs TRBV6-1 and TRBJ1-6, with D maybe TRBD1 (5 bases). CDR3 length: 14 amino acids. The V and J ends lost 5 bases and 9 bases respectively, with 14 bases between them. The germline V gene has CDR1 MNHNS and CDR2 SASEGT.

This clonotype was seen many times. This chain links TRBV4-3 with TRBJ1-2, with D perhaps matching TRBD1 (5 bases). Between the trimmed V and J ends, which lost 0 bases and 2 bases, there was a span of 10 bases. This CDR3 comprises 15 residues. Germline V gives CDR1 LGHNA, CDR2 YSLEER. The CDR3 loop is CASSQDPQGNYGYTF. For the CDR3, the DNA is TGCGCCAGCAGCCAAGATCCGCAGGGAAACTATGGCTACACCTTC.

This clonotype was observed at least ten times. CDR3 in amino acids: CASSFQQVGYEQYF. The DNA for the CDR3 is TGTGCCAGCAGCTTCCAACAGGTTGGCTACGAGCAGTACTTC. V and J are TRBV7-2 and TRBJ2-7, with D perhaps matching TRBD1 (5 bases). CDR3 length equals 14 residues. Germline V gene lookup returns CDR1 SGHTA and CDR2 FQGNSA. The V end lost 3 bases, the J end lost 3 bases, and 12 bases lay between the germline ends. Complete variable domain (other parts from reference TRBV7-2 and TRBJ2-7): GAGVSQSPSNKVTEKGKDVELRCDPISGHTALYWYRQSLGQGLEFLIYFQGNSAPDKSGLPSDRFSAERTGGSVSTLTIQRTQQEDSAVYLCASSFQQVGYEQYFGPGTRLTVT.

This clonotype was seen many times. V is TRBV5-1 and J is TRBJ1-5; D gene ambiguous. The CDR3 covers 16 residues. V dropped 2 bases and J dropped 3 bases, with 15 bases sitting between them. The germline V gene has CDR1 SGHRS and CDR2 YFSETQ. CDR3 sequence reads: CASSLGTADFNQPQHF. The CDR3 DNA is TGCGCCAGCAGCTTAGGAACAGCAGATTTCAATCAGCCCCAGCATTTT.

This clonotype was recorded a few times. The V and J genes are TRBV28 and TRBJ2-1; 9 nucleotides align to TRBD2. The V gene's germline CDR1 is MDHEN and CDR2 SYDVKM. V shed 6 bases and J 0 bases; nucleotides not matched to a gene: 6. This CDR3 contains 16 residues. The CDR3 nucleotides are TGTGCCAGCAGAGATGTTAGCGGGAGCTCCTACAATGAGCAGTTCTTC. Its protein is CASRDVSGSSYNEQFF.

This clonotype was recorded many times. This rearrangement joins TRBV12-3 or TRBV12-4 to TRBJ2-7; 11 nucleotides agree with TRBD2. The J segment lost 5 bases and the V segment lost 5 bases, leaving 14 bases of the junction unmatched. CDR3 length: 17 residues. The CDR3 sequence is CASSPDLAGGRLDEQYF. The CDR3 nucleotides are TGTGCCAGCAGTCCCGACTTAGCGGGAGGGCGTTTGGACGAGCAGTACTTC.

The sample holds many counts of this clonotype. The chain links TRBV29-1 to TRBJ1-4, with a possible D match to TRBD1 (5 bases). Trimming pared 5 bases from V and 0 bases from J, leaving 13 bases between. The CDR3 spans 15 residues. The germline V gene encodes CDR1 SQVTM and CDR2 ANQGSEA. CDR3 coding DNA: TGCAGCGTTTTAGACAGCAGCGCAACTAATGAAAAACTGTTTTTT. It codes for CSVLDSSATNEKLFF.

In its sample, this clonotype was seen many times. The V and J genes are TRBV5-1 and TRBJ2-3; the D gene is possibly TRBD2 (6 bases). Trimming stripped 4 bases from V and 2 bases from J, with 17 bases between. CDR3 length equals 16 residues. The germline gives CDR1 SGHRS, CDR2 YFSETQ. This CDR3 is CASSPESGGITDTQYF. CDR3 in DNA: TGCGCCAGCAGCCCGGAGAGCGGCGGGATCACAGATACGCAGTATTTT.

This clonotype has at least ten counts. The chain carries TRBV20-1 and TRBJ1-2; possibly TRBD1 for D (6 bases). Germline V CDR1 and CDR2: DFQATT, SNEGSKA (reference sequence). The CDR3 sequence is 15 residues long. The V gene lost 4 bases and the J gene lost 4 bases, with 19 bases spanning the gap. In DNA form, the CDR3 reads TGCAGTGCTACCTCCCTGGACAGATCCTTCTATGGCTACACCTTC. This gives the protein CSATSLDRSFYGYTF.

The rearrangement links TRBV5-1 to TRBJ2-2; D is possibly TRBD2 (5 bases). CDR3 length: 15 amino acids. Trimming removed 3 bases from V and 4 bases from J, with 13 bases in between. Per germline, CDR1 SGHRS and CDR2 YFSETQ. In DNA, the CDR3 is TGCGCCAGCAGCTCCTCCAGCCGGGGCACCGGGGAGCTGTTTTTT. Protein: CASSSSSRGTGELFF.

This clonotype was seen repeatedly, ten times or more. The CDR3 nucleotides are TGTGCCAGCCATCGGCAGCTAGGCACAGATACGCAGTATTTT. Amino acid sequence: CASHRQLGTDTQYF. V and J are TRBV11-2 and TRBJ2-3, with no clear D. The V gene's germline CDR1 is SGHAT and CDR2 FQNNGV. V gave up 8 bases and J gave up 1 base, with 13 bases separating them. There are 14 residues in the CDR3.

Only a few counts were recorded for this clonotype. Written as DNA, the CDR3 is TGTGCCAGCAGTGCGCGGCAGGGGCGCTCTGGAAACACCATATATTTT. The encoded protein is CASSARQGRSGNTIYF. The chain uses TRBV28 and TRBJ1-3; TRBD1 might be the D (6 bases). Trimming removed 5 bases from V and 0 bases from J, with 14 bases in between. The germline gives CDR1 MDHEN, CDR2 SYDVKM. The CDR3 has 16 residues.

This clonotype was seen many times. This chain joins TRBV5-1 and TRBJ2-1; 7 nucleotides align to TRBD2. V lost 4 bases, J lost 7 bases, and 8 bases stayed unmatched. Germline CDR1 SGHRS, CDR2 YFSETQ. This CDR3 is built from 14 residues. The CDR3 nucleotides are TGCGCCAGCAGCCAATTCGGGGGGTCGAATGAGCAGTTCTTC. Translated: CASSQFGGSNEQFF. Filled out from reference TRBV5-1 and TRBJ2-1, the complete variable domain reads KAGVTQTPRYLIKTRGQQVTLSCSPISGHRSVSWYQQTPGQGLQFLFEYFSETQRNKGNFPGRFSGRQFSNSRSEMNVSTLELGDSALYLCASSQFGGSNEQFFGPGTRLTVL.

This clonotype came up many times. The V call is TRBV18, the J call TRBJ1-1; 11 nucleotides align to TRBD1. V lost 4 bases, J lost 0 bases, and 4 bases stayed unmatched. CDR1 KGHSH and CDR2 LQKENI come from the germline V gene. The CDR3 loop spans 16 amino acids. This CDR3 reads CASSHRTGGMNTEAFF. CDR3 sequence (DNA): TGTGCCAGCTCACACCGGACAGGGGGCATGAACACTGAAGCTTTCTTT. Filled out from reference TRBV18 and TRBJ1-1, the complete variable domain reads NAGVMQNPRHLVRRRGQEARLRCSPMKGHSHVYWYRQLPEEGLKFMVYLQKENIIDESGMPKERFSAEFPKEGPSILRIQQVVRGDSAAYFCASSHRTGGMNTEAFFGQGTRLTVV.

This clonotype was picked up many times. The chain links TRBV7-9 to TRBJ1-1; no definite D call. Looked up from germline, CDR1 is SEHNR and CDR2 is FQNEAQ (reference sequence). V was cut by 0 bases and J by 11 bases, with 13 bases left in between. CDR3 length: 13 residues. The CDR3 reads CASSLAGRAWAFF. Written as DNA, the CDR3 is TGTGCCAGCAGCTTAGCGGGTCGGGCGTGGGCTTTCTTT.